This passage covers 28 T cell receptor beta chains from one sample sequenced in a study of technical replicates of blood from a handful of donors. The assay was immunoSEQ multiplex PCR, and TCRdb's table has in-frame clones only and misses some. Among some 13,000 clones listed, 95% were seen once. The specimen sequenced was PBMCs. All receptors come from a human donor in good health.

The chain employs TRBV7-8 and TRBJ2-1; TRBD1 agrees at 7 bases. J gave up 2 bases and V 5 bases, and 6 bases lay outside the gene matches. This CDR3 has 15 amino acids. CDR1 SGHVS and CDR2 FQNEAQ come from the germline V gene. CDR3 sequence reads: CASSRDRAPYNEQFF. CDR3 coding DNA: TGTGCCAGCAGCCGCGACAGGGCCCCCTACAATGAGCAGTTCTTC.

The J gene is TRBJ2-5, the V gene TRBV5-1; 9 nucleotides match TRBD2. Germline loops: CDR1 SGHRS, CDR2 YFSETQ. CDR3 size: 17 residues. The junction had 15 bases not matched to a gene; V was cut back by 4 bases and J by 5 bases. The CDR3 nucleotides read TGCGCCAGCAGCAAAGCCCCCAGACTAGCGGTGGGGGAGACCCAGTACTTC. This translates into CASSKAPRLAVGETQYF. Supplemented by reference TRBV5-1 and TRBJ2-5, the full variable domain reads KAGVTQTPRYLIKTRGQQVTLSCSPISGHRSVSWYQQTPGQGLQFLFEYFSETQRNKGNFPGRFSGRQFSNSRSEMNVSTLELGDSALYLCASSKAPRLAVGETQYFGPGTRLLVL.

CDR3 DNA sequence: TGTGCCAGTAGTATAGCACAGGGTAACGGTGTGAACACTGAAGCTTTCTTT. Protein: CASSIAQGNGVNTEAFF. The chain joins TRBV19 to TRBJ1-1; D may be TRBD1 (6 bases). The CDR3 is made up of 17 amino acids. Germline CDR1 reads LNHDA; CDR2 reads SQIVND (reference sequence). V gave up 1 base and J gave up 0 bases, with 15 bases separating them.

The rearrangement links TRBV5-1 to TRBJ1-2; 10 bases fit TRBD1. From germline, CDR1 is SGHRS and CDR2 YFSETQ. The CDR3 runs 18 residues. J lost 3 bases, V lost 4 bases, and 15 bases had no gene match. CDR3 protein: CASSPLWDRGSPYYGYTF. CDR3 nucleotide sequence: TGCGCCAGCAGCCCCCTGTGGGACAGGGGTTCCCCTTACTATGGCTACACCTTC. The full variable domain, rest sourced from reference TRBV5-1 and TRBJ1-2, is KAGVTQTPRYLIKTRGQQVTLSCSPISGHRSVSWYQQTPGQGLQFLFEYFSETQRNKGNFPGRFSGRQFSNSRSEMNVSTLELGDSALYLCASSPLWDRGSPYYGYTFGSGTRLTVV.

This sequence joins TRBV10-3 and TRBJ1-1; 7 bases agree with TRBD1. CDR1 and CDR2 (germline): ENHRY, SYGVKD. V lost 6 bases and J lost 8; bases outside the gene matches: 15. The CDR3 sequence is 15 residues long. The CDR3 loop is CAISTGAPLMWEAFF. The CDR3 DNA sequence: TGTGCCATCAGCACAGGGGCCCCCCTTATGTGGGAAGCTTTCTTT.

This clone showed up just once. The V and J genes are TRBV19 and TRBJ2-3; 14 positions match TRBD2. The germline CDR1 and CDR2 sequences are LNHDA and SQIVND (reference sequence). The CDR3 consists of 17 residues. After removal of 5 bases from V and 6 bases from J, the junction contained 10 bases not matched to a gene. In DNA form, the CDR3 reads TGTGCCAGTAGTTTTACGGGACTAGCGGGAGTAAAGGATACGCAGTATTTT. This codes for CASSFTGLAGVKDTQYF.

The chain combines TRBV18 with TRBJ1-5, with D maybe TRBD1 (5 bases). CDR3 length: 15 amino acids. Germline V gives CDR1 KGHSH, CDR2 LQKENI. Trimming removed 9 bases from V and 0 bases from J, with 15 bases in between. CDR3 amino acids: CASALGGDSNQPQHF. As DNA, the CDR3 is TGTGCCAGTGCACTGGGGGGAGATAGCAATCAGCCCCAGCATTTT.

The rearrangement uses TRBV7-8 and TRBJ2-1, with D perhaps TRBD2 (5 bases). The CDR3 has 14 amino acids. Germline loops: CDR1 SGHVS, CDR2 FQNEAQ. Trimming removed 5 bases at V and 3 bases at J, with 11 bases between. CDR3 nucleotide sequence: TGTGCCAGCAGCCCGGAGGTTAACTACAATGAGCAGTTCTTC. Protein: CASSPEVNYNEQFF.

The chain joins TRBV4-1 to TRBJ2-7; TRBD2 agrees at 7 bases. Trimming removed 4 bases from V and 3 bases from J; junction bases left unmatched: 3. The V gene's germline CDR1 is MGHRA and CDR2 YSYEKL. There are 13 residues in the CDR3. The CDR3 DNA reads as TGCGCCAGCAGCCTTGGACTAGACTACGAGCAGTACTTC. Amino acid sequence: CASSLGLDYEQYF.

The chain carries TRBV5-1 and TRBJ1-1; D remains ambiguous. The CDR3 runs 13 residues. The V end was cut by 0 bases, the J end by 1 base, with 4 bases between. CDR1 and CDR2 from the germline V gene are SGHRS and YFSETQ. The CDR3 loop is CASSLAGNTEAFF. In DNA form, the CDR3 reads TGCGCCAGCAGCTTGGCGGGGAACACTGAAGCTTTCTTT.

The chain couples TRBV6-6 to TRBJ2-7, with 11 bases lining up with TRBD1. The length of the CDR3 is 15 residues. Per germline, CDR1 MNHNY and CDR2 SVGAGI (reference sequence). With 6 bases clipped from V and 7 bases from J, the junction kept 11 bases outside the gene matches. CDR3 coding DNA: TGTGCCAGCAGATCGGGGACAGGGGGAGTTCGGGAGCAGTACTTC. Translated, it gives CASRSGTGGVREQYF.

The V call is TRBV2, the J call TRBJ2-7; no firm D call. The CDR3 has 12 amino acids. V lost 6 bases and J lost 4, with 10 bases in between. The germline V gene has CDR1 SNHLY and CDR2 FYNNEI. The chain's CDR3 is CASSVNRYEQYF. DNA of the CDR3: TGTGCCAGCAGCGTCAATCGGTACGAGCAGTACTTC.

The V and J genes are TRBV2 and TRBJ1-4; 9 positions match TRBD1. This CDR3 spans 15 amino acids. The V segment lost 4 bases and the J segment 1 base; nucleotides outside the gene matches: 1. CDR1 and CDR2 (germline): SNHLY, FYNNEI. CDR3 sequence reads: CASSVTGGTNEKLFF. The CDR3, as DNA: TGTGCCAGCAGTGTGACAGGGGGAACTAATGAAAAACTGTTTTTT.

J is TRBJ2-2 and V is TRBV18; tentatively, D is TRBD1 (5 bases). The germline V gene encodes CDR1 KGHSH and CDR2 LQKENI. Trimming shortened V by 3 bases and J by 1 base, and 6 bases separated the two germline ends. This CDR3 contains 14 residues. The CDR3 spells CASSPTGNTGELFF. CDR3 coding DNA: TGTGCCAGCTCACCCACAGGGAACACCGGGGAGCTGTTTTTT.

The CDR3 spells CASSDGTRKGEQFF. In DNA form, the CDR3 reads TGTGCCAGCAGTGACGGGACTAGGAAGGGTGAGCAGTTCTTC. The chain recombines TRBV6-4 with TRBJ2-1; 8 positions agree with TRBD2. The CDR3 length is 14 residues. With V trimmed by 2 bases and J by 9 bases, 6 bases remained unmatched. Germline V gene sequence: CDR1 MRHNA, CDR2 SNTAGT.

In its sample, this clone was seen a few times. V usage is TRBV10-2 and J usage is TRBJ2-1; 7 positions match TRBD2. There are 13 residues in the CDR3. Germline-derived CDR1 and CDR2 are WSHSY and SAAADI. Trimming removed 9 bases from V and 3 bases from J; junction bases left unmatched: 5. CDR3 nucleotides: TGCGCCAGGGGGGGGACCCTCTACAATGAGCAGTTCTTC. Translation: CARGGTLYNEQFF.

V is TRBV29-1 and J is TRBJ2-3; 8 bases are a match to TRBD1. Germline V lookup: CDR1 SQVTM, CDR2 ANQGSEA. This CDR3 region has 11 residues. Trimming cost V 7 bases and J 14 bases; bases outside gene matches: 11. The CDR3 region is CSALNGQGLYF. The CDR3 coding sequence is TGCAGCGCCCTGAATGGACAGGGCCTGTATTTT.

The rearrangement joins TRBV10-1 to TRBJ1-3, with no clear D. With 2 bases removed from V and 0 bases from J, the gap between germline ends came to 5 bases. Per the germline V gene, CDR1 is WNHNN and CDR2 is SYGVQD (reference sequence). The CDR3 covers 14 residues. In DNA form, the CDR3 reads TGCGCCAGCAGTGAGGCGAACTCTGGAAACACCATATATTTT. Its translation is CASSEANSGNTIYF.

The V and J genes are TRBV5-4 and TRBJ2-3; 9 bases are shared with TRBD2. Germline CDR1 SGHNT, CDR2 YYREEE (reference sequence). CDR3 length: 16 residues. Losses at the gene ends were 3 bases for V and 5 bases for J; bases not matched to a gene: 10. CDR3 protein: CASSSNSGSEVDTQYF. In nucleotides, the CDR3 is TGTGCCAGCAGCTCAAATAGCGGGAGCGAGGTAGATACGCAGTATTTT.

This rearrangement joins TRBV4-1 to TRBJ2-7; no reliable D call. The CDR3 runs 15 residues. Germline loops: CDR1 MGHRA, CDR2 YSYEKL. The V gene lost 0 bases and the J gene lost 3 bases, with 12 bases spanning the gap. The CDR3 DNA reads as TGCGCCAGCAGCCAAGATCTTATGGCAGGCTACGAGCAGTACTTC. Protein product: CASSQDLMAGYEQYF.

V gene TRBV7-9 combines with J gene TRBJ2-5, with D tentatively TRBD1 (5 bases). The CDR3 spans 13 residues. Germline loops: CDR1 SEHNR, CDR2 FQNEAQ (reference sequence). The V end was cut by 5 bases, the J end by 7 bases, with 14 bases between. This chain's CDR3 is CASSPTGLPTQYF. CDR3 in DNA: TGTGCCAGCAGCCCCACAGGCCTCCCGACCCAGTACTTC.

The CDR3 spells CAGPLRRGCEKLFF. The CDR3 DNA reads TGTGCCGGCCCCCTCCGAAGGGGCTGCGAAAAACTGTTTTTT. The chain joins TRBV30 to TRBJ1-4; a possible D gene is TRBD1 (5 bases). Germline V lookup: CDR1 GTSNPN, CDR2 SVGIG (reference sequence). This CDR3 contains 14 residues. V lost 8 bases and J 8 bases, leaving 21 bases between the germline ends. The entire variable domain, with the rest obtained from reference TRBV30 and TRBJ1-4, is as follows: SQTIHQWPATLVQPVGSPLSLECTVEGTSNPNLYWYRQAAGRGLQLLFYSVGIGQISSEVPQNLSASRPQDRQFILSSKKLLLSDSGFYLCAGPLRRGCEKLFFGSGTQLSVL.

This chain joins TRBV5-1 and TRBJ2-3, with D possibly matching TRBD2 (6 bases). The CDR3 covers 15 residues. CDR1 and CDR2 from the germline V gene are SGHRS and YFSETQ. The V gene lost 0 bases and the J gene lost 7 bases, with 15 bases spanning the gap. CDR3 sequence: CASSLDSGLSNTQYF. The CDR3 DNA reads as TGCGCCAGCAGCTTGGACTCGGGACTTTCAAATACGCAGTATTTT.

This chain connects TRBV6-1 to TRBJ1-2; D may be TRBD1 (6 bases). Germline V gives CDR1 MNHNS, CDR2 SASEGT. This CDR3 is 17 amino acids long. V lost 2 bases and J 7 bases, leaving 23 bases between the germline ends. CDR3: CASSENWDIVGDGGYTF. CDR3 nucleotide sequence: TGTGCCAGCAGTGAAAATTGGGACATTGTTGGGGATGGTGGCTACACCTTC.

Here the CDR3 DNA reads TGTGCCAGCAGCCGATCAGGGACTAGCGGGATTGGGGAGCAGTTCTTC. Its protein product is CASSRSGTSGIGEQFF. The chain employs TRBV7-2 and TRBJ2-1, with 13 bases that match TRBD2. The J segment lost 10 bases and the V segment lost 5 bases, leaving 11 bases of the junction unmatched. This CDR3 spans 16 amino acids. CDR1 and CDR2 from the germline V gene are SGHTA and FQGNSA. Full variable domain (rest looked up from reference TRBV7-2 and TRBJ2-1): GAGVSQSPSNKVTEKGKDVELRCDPISGHTALYWYRQSLGQGLEFLIYFQGNSAPDKSGLPSDRFSAERTGGSVSTLTIQRTQQEDSAVYLCASSRSGTSGIGEQFFGPGTRLTVL.

This clone was recorded a few times. The V gene is TRBV6-1, the J gene TRBJ2-6; D is ambiguous. This CDR3 spans 15 amino acids. V lost 0 bases, J lost 0 bases, and 3 bases lay in between. CDR1 MNHNS and CDR2 SASEGT come from the germline V gene. CDR3 protein: CASSEASSGANVLTF. The CDR3 region has the DNA TGTGCCAGCAGTGAAGCCAGCTCTGGGGCCAACGTCCTGACTTTC.

The V and J genes are TRBV28 and TRBJ1-2; maybe TRBD1 (6 bases). The V gene lost 9 bases and the J gene lost 4 bases, with 21 bases spanning the gap. CDR3 length: 15 residues. From germline, CDR1 is MDHEN and CDR2 SYDVKM. CDR3 protein: CASRLHQGSGYGYTF. CDR3 coding DNA: TGTGCCAGTAGGCTGCATCAGGGGAGCGGCTATGGCTACACCTTC.

The chain employs TRBV5-1 and TRBJ2-7; TRBD2 might be the D (6 bases). Trimming removed 0 bases at V and 3 bases at J, with 19 bases between. The germline gives CDR1 SGHRS, CDR2 YFSETQ. The CDR3 consists of 17 residues. The CDR3 is CASSLEAGTPEGYEQYF. The DNA for the CDR3 is TGCGCCAGCAGCTTGGAAGCCGGGACGCCGGAGGGCTACGAGCAGTACTTC.